Listed here are 32 T cell receptor beta chains from one sample, sequenced in a study of shared clonotypes between healthy human individuals. The repertoire was sequenced with immunoSEQ multiplex PCR; TCRdb's copy has only in-frame clones and lacks some. The table includes over a million clones, 70% to 80% detected once. The source material was memory CD4+ T cells sorted from blood. The subset is: CD45RA-negative fraction. Receptor source: a man aged 18 to 35 in good health.

The V call is TRBV5-4, the J call TRBJ1-1; possible D gene TRBD1, 5 bases. The V end was cut by 7 bases, the J end by 3 bases, with 10 bases between. CDR3 size: 12 residues. The germline V gene has CDR1 SGHNT and CDR2 YYREEE (reference sequence). CDR3 region: CASGGVDTEAFF. In nucleotides, the CDR3 is TGTGCCAGCGGGGGTGTTGACACTGAAGCTTTCTTT.

The chain combines TRBV6-6 with TRBJ1-5, with TRBD1 identical over 9 bases. In germline, CDR1 is MNHNY, CDR2 SVGAGI (reference sequence). This CDR3 is built from 15 residues. V shed 6 bases and J 8 bases; nucleotides not matched to a gene: 11. CDR3: CASRNGQGPSKPQHF. The CDR3 bases are TGTGCCAGCAGAAACGGACAGGGGCCGTCTAAGCCCCAGCATTTT.

The chain has TRBV4-1 and TRBJ1-2, with 12 bases fitting TRBD1. With V trimmed by 8 bases and J by 3 bases, 13 bases remained unmatched. Germline lookup yields CDR1 MGHRA and CDR2 YSYEKL. The CDR3 has 17 residues. CDR3 DNA sequence: TGCGCCAGCGGCTTCCGGGACAGGGGGCTCCTTGACTATGGCTACACCTTC. Its protein is CASGFRDRGLLDYGYTF.

The chain recombines TRBV5-1 with TRBJ2-3, with TRBD1 matching over 7 bases. The V segment lost 4 bases and the J segment 3 bases; nucleotides outside the gene matches: 8. The germline CDR1 and CDR2 sequences are SGHRS and YFSETQ. This CDR3 has 15 amino acids. The CDR3 bases are TGCGCCAGCAGCCCGGACAGGCCGCTTACAGATACGCAGTATTTT. This gives the protein CASSPDRPLTDTQYF.

The J gene is TRBJ2-1, the V gene TRBV6-1; tentatively, D is TRBD2 (5 bases). The length of the CDR3 is 11 residues. Trimming cost V 11 bases and J 5 bases, with 10 bases left between them. Per the germline V gene, CDR1 is MNHNS and CDR2 is SASEGT. The CDR3 sequence is CAAGGHNEQFF. CDR3 sequence (DNA): TGTGCCGCGGGTGGCCACAATGAGCAGTTCTTC.

V gene TRBV28 combines with J gene TRBJ2-1, with 7 bases that match TRBD2. The ends lost 3 bases at V and 5 bases at J; junction bases unmatched: 7. Germline CDR1 MDHEN, CDR2 SYDVKM. This CDR3 spans 15 amino acids. CDR3 bases: TGTGCCAGCAGTTTCCTAAAAAGCGGGGACAATGAGCAGTTCTTC. This encodes CASSFLKSGDNEQFF.

The chain joins TRBV28 to TRBJ2-7, with a weak D call TRBD1 (6 bases). Germline CDR1 reads MDHEN; CDR2 reads SYDVKM. Between the trimmed V and J ends, which lost 8 bases and 0 bases, there was a span of 17 bases. The CDR3 is 15 amino acids. The chain's CDR3 is CASRQYRAASYEQYF. The CDR3, as DNA: TGTGCCAGCCGACAATACAGGGCAGCCTCCTACGAGCAGTACTTC. Full variable domain (outside the CDR3, taken from reference TRBV28 and TRBJ2-7): DVKVTQSSRYLVKRTGEKVFLECVQDMDHENMFWYRQDPGLGLRLIYFSYDVKMKEKGDIPEGYSVSREKKERFSLILESASTNQTSMYLCASRQYRAASYEQYFGPGTRLTVT.

The V gene is TRBV23-1, the J gene TRBJ1-3; D ambiguous. TRBV23-1 is noted as an ORF with a role that remains uncertain. The length of the CDR3 is 13 residues. Trimming pared 4 bases from V and 7 bases from J, leaving 11 bases between. DNA of the CDR3: TGCGCCAGCAGTCGGCGCGACGGCAACACCATATATTTT. Translated: CASSRRDGNTIYF.

On this clone: One end of the junction fails to match germline, which may point to a read error. The J gene is TRBJ1-1, the V gene TRBV7-9; TRBD1 aligns across 10 bases. The CDR3 runs 16 residues. The germline V gene encodes CDR1 SEHNR and CDR2 FQNEAQ (reference sequence). The CDR3 DNA reads TGCGCCAGCAGCCAAGGACAGGGGGTCATGAACACTGAAGCTTTCTTT. Its translation is CASSQGQGVMNTEAFF.

The CDR3 protein is CASSPVLETQYF. DNA for the CDR3: TGTGCCAGCTCACCAGTTCTAGAGACCCAGTACTTC. The chain uses TRBV18 and TRBJ2-5; D is undetermined. The germline CDR1 and CDR2 sequences are KGHSH and LQKENI. The germline V and J ends were trimmed by 2 bases and 4 bases, with 5 bases remaining between them. The CDR3 extends over 12 amino acids.

The chain combines TRBV19 with TRBJ2-7; a possible D gene is TRBD1 (6 bases). Germline CDR1 and CDR2: LNHDA and SQIVND (reference sequence). This CDR3 has 12 residues. V dropped 5 bases and J dropped 4 bases, with 9 bases sitting between them. The CDR3 nucleotides read TGTGCCAGTAGTGAAGGGACATACGAGCAGTACTTC. It specifies CASSEGTYEQYF.

The table lists this clone with a count of one. V is TRBV19 and J is TRBJ1-6; no clear D gene. V lost 3 bases to trimming and J lost 10 bases, with 16 bases between them. This CDR3 is 15 amino acids long. Germline lookup yields CDR1 LNHDA and CDR2 SQIVND (reference sequence). The CDR3, as DNA: TGTGCCAGTAGTATGGACGGGAATGAAGGCTCACCCCTCCACTTT. Translation: CASSMDGNEGSPLHF.

For the CDR3, the DNA is TGTGCCAGCCTCTCGGTGGGACAGGGCTTCACAGATACGCAGTATTTT. Amino acids: CASLSVGQGFTDTQYF. The J gene is TRBJ2-3, the V gene TRBV28; TRBD1 matches at 9 bases. Losses at the gene ends were 8 bases for V and 2 bases for J; bases not matched to a gene: 11. Germline CDR1 and CDR2: MDHEN and SYDVKM. This CDR3 comprises 16 residues.

The chain uses TRBV10-1 and TRBJ2-2; D remains ambiguous. Germline V gene sequence: CDR1 WNHNN, CDR2 SYGVQD (reference sequence). The V end lost 7 bases, the J end lost 5 bases, and 11 bases lay between the germline ends. The CDR3 sequence is 13 residues long. CDR3: CASMDAGTGELFF. CDR3 DNA sequence: TGCGCCAGCATGGACGCCGGAACCGGGGAGCTGTTTTTT.

This chain links TRBV27 with TRBJ1-1; 8 bases are a match to TRBD1. CDR3 size: 15 residues. V was pared by 4 bases and J by 3 bases, with 7 bases of the junction left unmatched. CDR1 MNHEY and CDR2 SMNVEV come from the germline V gene (reference sequence). The CDR3 sequence is CASSSGQGGYTEAFF. Here the CDR3 DNA reads TGTGCCAGCAGTTCCGGACAGGGTGGGTACACTGAAGCTTTCTTT.

Only a few counts were recorded for this clone. The genes are TRBV28 and TRBJ2-4; perhaps TRBD1 as D (6 bases). CDR3 length: 14 residues. The germline gives CDR1 MDHEN, CDR2 SYDVKM. Trimming pared 5 bases from V and 0 bases from J, leaving 8 bases between. CDR3: CASSQGQAKNIQYF. For the CDR3, the DNA is TGTGCCAGCAGTCAGGGGCAAGCCAAAAACATTCAGTACTTC.

The chain employs TRBV6-5 and TRBJ1-6; D is uncertain. This CDR3 contains 12 residues. Germline CDR1 MNHEY, CDR2 SVGAGI. V lost 5 bases and J lost 7, with 6 bases in between. The CDR3 DNA reads TGTGCCAGCAGTCTGATGAATTCACCCCTCCACTTT. Translated, it gives CASSLMNSPLHF.

The V call is TRBV28, the J call TRBJ1-2; D is possibly TRBD1 (5 bases). CDR3 length: 15 residues. CDR1 is MDHEN, CDR2 SYDVKM, per germline. Trimming took off 4 bases at V and 11 bases at J, with 23 bases between the two ends. In DNA form, the CDR3 reads TGTGCCAGCAGTTCTGGAGAGGGGCGCTCTATAGGTTACACCTTC. Amino acids: CASSSGEGRSIGYTF.

The V call is TRBV28, the J call TRBJ1-6, with D maybe TRBD1 (5 bases). The CDR3 spans 15 residues. V lost 6 bases to trimming and J lost 7 bases, with 16 bases between them. In germline, CDR1 is MDHEN, CDR2 SYDVKM. This CDR3 reads CASRTPGGRNSPLHF. CDR3 nucleotide sequence: TGTGCCAGCAGAACCCCGGGGGGAAGGAATTCACCCCTCCACTTT.

Ten or more counts support this clone. This sequence joins TRBV7-2 and TRBJ1-2, with a possible D match to TRBD1 (5 bases). Trimming left V 5 bases short and J 5 bases short, with 15 bases between. Germline V gives CDR1 SGHTA, CDR2 FQGNSA. CDR3 length equals 14 residues. Here the CDR3 DNA reads TGTGCCAGCAGCCCAGGGATGTCGGCTTATGGCTACACCTTC. This encodes CASSPGMSAYGYTF.

This rearrangement joins TRBV4-1 to TRBJ1-6; TRBD1 aligns across 7 bases. Germline trimming cut 1 base from V and 7 bases from J; bases unmatched to any gene: 4. CDR3 length: 15 amino acids. Germline V CDR1 and CDR2: MGHRA, YSYEKL. As DNA, the CDR3 is TGCGCCAGCAGCCAAGGGTGGGGACAGAATTCACCCCTCCACTTT. Translated, it gives CASSQGWGQNSPLHF.

The chain combines TRBV28 with TRBJ1-5; D is uncertain. Trimming took 7 bases from V and 6 from J, leaving 10 bases between them. Germline V CDR1 and CDR2: MDHEN, SYDVKM. The CDR3 has 12 residues. The CDR3 protein is CASKGLGQPQHF. The CDR3 coding sequence is TGTGCCAGCAAAGGGTTGGGTCAGCCCCAGCATTTT.

This chain connects TRBV5-1 to TRBJ2-1; TRBD2 is a possible D gene (5 bases). The V end lost 4 bases, the J end lost 8 bases, and 16 bases lay between the germline ends. Germline assignment: CDR1 SGHRS and CDR2 YFSETQ. The CDR3 totals 14 residues. The CDR3 DNA sequence: TGCGCCAGCAGCCACCGCGGCCCCGGGGATGAGCAGTTCTTC. Translated, it gives CASSHRGPGDEQFF.

In the case of this clone: A far larger clone lies a single base away; this is likely a read error. The chain combines TRBV4-3 with TRBJ2-5; TRBD1 might be the D (6 bases). The CDR3 totals 16 residues. V shed 0 bases and J shed 2 bases, with 13 bases lying between them. Germline values: CDR1 LGHNA, CDR2 YSLEER. The CDR3 DNA is TGCGCCAGCAGCCAAGAAATATGGACAGCTCAAGAGACCCAGTACTTC. Amino acids: CASSQEIWTAQETQYF.

J is TRBJ2-1 and V is TRBV27, with 13 bases matching TRBD2. CDR1 and CDR2 from the germline V gene are MNHEY and SMNVEV (reference sequence). The V segment lost 6 bases and the J segment 8 bases; nucleotides outside the gene matches: 7. CDR3 length: 15 residues. The CDR3 DNA follows: TGTGCCAGCAGGGGGGGACTAGCGGGGCCGGATGAGCAGTTCTTC. Translating it yields CASRGGLAGPDEQFF.

The chain combines TRBV2 with TRBJ2-7; D uncertain. Germline V gene data show CDR1 as SNHLY and CDR2 as FYNNEI. The CDR3 sequence is 13 residues long. Trimming removed 2 bases from V and 3 bases from J, with 8 bases in between. CDR3 sequence: CASSENTSYEQYF. DNA for the CDR3: TGTGCCAGCAGTGAAAACACCAGCTACGAGCAGTACTTC.

This rearrangement joins TRBV5-5 to TRBJ1-6; no clear D. The ends were cut back, 1 base at V and 4 bases at J, with 6 bases in the middle. CDR3 length: 14 amino acids. CDR1 is SGHKS, CDR2 YYEKEE, per germline (reference sequence). The DNA of the CDR3 is TGTGCCAGCAGCTTGTGGTCGTATAATTCACCCCTCCACTTT. Its translation is CASSLWSYNSPLHF.

Many counts were recorded for this clone. The chain recombines TRBV9 with TRBJ1-3; 7 nucleotides match TRBD1. J lost 0 bases, V lost 3 bases, and 6 bases had no gene match. The CDR3 spans 16 residues. Germline V CDR1 and CDR2: SGDLS, YYNGEE. The CDR3 region has the DNA TGTGCCAGCAGCGGCCGACAGGGTCTCTCTGGAAACACCATATATTTT. Its protein product is CASSGRQGLSGNTIYF.

The rearrangement joins TRBV27 to TRBJ2-7, with 11 bases identical to TRBD2. Germline values: CDR1 MNHEY, CDR2 SMNVEV (reference sequence). Trimming removed 6 bases from V and 5 bases from J; junction bases left unmatched: 12. This CDR3 contains 16 residues. Here the CDR3 DNA reads TGTGCCAGCAGATTTAGCGGGGGGGCACTTCTGAACGAGCAGTACTTC. This translates into CASRFSGGALLNEQYF.

The chain employs TRBV30 and TRBJ2-5, with TRBD1 matching 10 bases. The assigned J gene may be wrong: the sequence end matches TRBJ2-7 better. The CDR3 length is 13 residues. The germline V gene encodes CDR1 GTSNPN and CDR2 SVGIG (reference sequence). CDR3 region: CAWSRDRGYEQYF. The CDR3 coding sequence is TGTGCCTGGAGCCGGGACAGGGGTTACGAGCAGTACTTC.

With respect to this clone: At one end, the junction sequence differs from germline, possibly due to a read error. The chain combines TRBV7-7 with TRBJ2-2, with 7 bases fitting TRBD2. From germline, CDR1 is SSHAT and CDR2 FNYEAQ (reference sequence). The length of the CDR3 is 14 residues. The CDR3 DNA reads TGTGCTAGCAGCCCAATCGGGGGGACCGGGGAGCTGTTTTTT. Its translation is CASSPIGGTGELFF. Full variable domain (remainder filled in from reference TRBV7-7 and TRBJ2-2): GAGVSQSPRYKVTKRGQDVTLRCDPISSHATLYWYQQALGQGPEFLTYFNYEAQPDKSGLPSDRFSAERPEGSISTLTIQRTEQRDSAMYRCASSPIGGTGELFFGEGSRLTVL.

This chain connects TRBV11-1 to TRBJ1-1, with TRBD1 identical over 7 bases. The length of the CDR3 is 16 residues. The junction had 14 bases not matched to a gene; V was cut back by 5 bases and J by 5 bases. Germline assignment: CDR1 SGHAT and CDR2 FQDESV (reference sequence). The CDR3 sequence: CASSPYQGGDTTEAFF. The CDR3 DNA sequence: TGTGCCAGCAGCCCGTACCAGGGGGGGGACACTACTGAAGCTTTCTTT.